This T cell receptor beta chain is drawn from a study of blood T cell repertoires in COVID-19. Germline V gene lookup returns CDR1 SGHNT and CDR2 YYREEE (reference sequence). This CDR3 has 16 amino acids. V gave up 0 bases and J gave up 6 bases; unmatched junction bases: 8. In the source study's methods: Using reference gene primer amplification, nucleated cell counts were estimated. Assay used: immunoSEQ multiplex PCR; TCRdb lists only in-frame clones, some missing. The DNA was the basis for D and trimming; V, J and clone size are from that table. This table holds 110,000 to 150,000 clones, more than 60% found once.

The receptor comes from a woman aged 55 to 70 with acute or convalescent COVID-19. The sample comprised peripheral blood. The chain recombines TRBV5-4 with TRBJ2-2; 7 bases are a match to TRBD2. CDR3 residues: CASSLAGGSFPGELFF. Written as DNA, the CDR3 is TGTGCCAGCAGCTTGGCCGGCGGGAGTTTTCCCGGGGAGCTGTTTTTT.